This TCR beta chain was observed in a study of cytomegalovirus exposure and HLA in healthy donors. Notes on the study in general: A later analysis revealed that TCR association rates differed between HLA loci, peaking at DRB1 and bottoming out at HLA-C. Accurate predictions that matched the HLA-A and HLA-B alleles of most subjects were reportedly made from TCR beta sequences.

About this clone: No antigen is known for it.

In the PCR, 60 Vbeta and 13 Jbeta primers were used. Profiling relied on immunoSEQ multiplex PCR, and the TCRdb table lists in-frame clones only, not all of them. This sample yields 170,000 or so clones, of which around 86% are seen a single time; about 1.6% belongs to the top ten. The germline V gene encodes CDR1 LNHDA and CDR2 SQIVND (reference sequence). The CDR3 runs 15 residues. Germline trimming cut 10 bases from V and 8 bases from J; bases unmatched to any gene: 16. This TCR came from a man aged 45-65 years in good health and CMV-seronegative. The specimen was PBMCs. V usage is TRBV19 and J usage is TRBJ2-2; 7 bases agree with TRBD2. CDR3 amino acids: CATSGGGVGRGELFF. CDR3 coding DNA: TGTGCCACCAGCGGTGGGGGGGTCGGAAGGGGGGAGCTGTTTTTT.